This TCR beta chain is drawn from a study of blood T cell repertoires in COVID-19. The table came from immunoSEQ multiplex PCR; TCRdb's copy has only in-frame clones and leaves some out. This table has 150,000 or so clones, 80% to 85% appearing once. The CDR3 is 17 residues long. Germline CDR1 KGHDR, CDR2 SFDVKD. With 4 bases removed from V and 0 bases from J, the gap between germline ends came to 17 bases. The clonotype comes from a woman in her fifties or sixties with acute or convalescent COVID-19. This chain joins TRBV24-1 and TRBJ2-5; possibly TRBD1 for D (5 bases). What was sequenced was peripheral blood. CDR3 amino acids: CATSDSPPDRYQETQYF. For the CDR3, the DNA is TGTGCCACCAGTGACTCACCTCCCGACAGATACCAAGAGACCCAGTACTTC.